The rows below give T cell receptor beta chains drawn from one sample of a study of glioma-infiltrating T cells. TCRdb ran MiXCR on the multiplex PCR reads and lists one entry per CDR3 protein. The table shows approximately 190,000 distinct CDR3 sequences, with about 32% occurring only once. The specimen was glioma tissue, nonneoplastic brain tissue, or PBMCs (not recorded which). These receptors came from a human donor with low-grade glioma or glioblastoma, undergoing nonglioma brain surgery, or in good health (not recorded which). The CDR3 runs from the conserved cysteine through the conserved F or W. Each record gives: clone size, J gene, V gene, D gene, CDR3 DNA, CDR3 protein. D genes are given only for firm matches. Clone size, where shown, is once, few, many, or a class for clones that have expanded.

>many|TRBJ2-3|TRBV4-1|NA
TGCGCCAGCAGCCAAAAAGTCACAGTTGTGGGTTCGACAGATACGCAGTATTTT
CASSQKVTVVGSTDTQYF
>few|TRBJ2-3|TRBV7-9|NA
TGTGCCAGCAGCTTAGCCCTAGGGTTTCCTGAGACAGATACGCAGTATTTT
CASSLALGFPETDTQYF
>NA|TRBJ2-7|TRBV29-1|TRBD2
TGCAGCGCCATAGGGACTAGCGGAAAAATGGACGAGCAGTACTTC
CSAIGTSGKMDEQYF
>NA|TRBJ2-7|TRBV29-1|TRBD1
TGCAGCGTCGCCGGGACAGGGTATTTTGAGCAGTACTTC
CSVAGTGYFEQYF
>NA|TRBJ2-7|TRBV10-3|TRBD2
TGTGCCATCAGTGCGGGACTAGCGGGAGTCTGGGCATCCTACGAGCAGTACTTC
CAISAGLAGVWASYEQYF
>many|TRBJ2-4|TRBV28|TRBD1
TGTGCCAGCACTCCCAGAGGACAGGGGGCGAGCAAAAACATTCAGTACTTC
CASTPRGQGASKNIQYF
>many|TRBJ1-1|TRBV27|NA
TGTGCCAGCAGAGCCGGACGGAGGTATACTGAAGCTTTCTTT
CASRAGRRYTEAFF
>many|TRBJ2-3|TRBV20-1|NA
TGCAGTGCTCAGGCCAGACAGGTACCCTCGGGTACGCAGTATTTT
CSAQARQVPSGTQYF
>NA|TRBJ2-1|TRBV5-4|TRBD2
TGTGCCAGCAGCCCCGTGGACTTACTAGCGGGAGATGGCAATGAGCAGTTCTTC
CASSPVDLLAGDGNEQFF
>many|TRBJ2-1|TRBV24-1|NA
TGTGCCACCAGTGTTGCGGGGGCGAGCTCCTACAATGAGCAGTTCTTC
CATSVAGASSYNEQFF
>many|TRBJ1-1|TRBV18|NA
TGTGCCAGCTCACCGAGCCTGTTAGCCCCAGCTTTCTTT
CASSPSLLAPAFF
>NA|TRBJ2-7|TRBV4-1|TRBD2
TGCGCCAGCAGCCTGGTAGCGGGAGGTCCCTACGAGCAGTACTTC
CASSLVAGGPYEQYF
>NA|TRBJ2-7|TRBV3-1|TRBD2
TGTGCCGGCAGCGGGGGACTAGCGGGAGTCTACGAGCAGTACTTC
CAGSGGLAGVYEQYF
>many|TRBJ2-5|TRBV6-2/TRBV6-3|NA
TGTGCCAGCAAGCGGCGGGACAGTCAAGAGACCCAGTACTTC
CASKRRDSQETQYF
>NA|TRBJ2-5|TRBV20-1|TRBD1
TGCAGTGCTAGAGCTCTCGACAGGGGGCTGGAGACCAAGTACTTC
CSARALDRGLETKYF
>NA|TRBJ2-2|TRBV4-1|NA
TGCGCCAGCAGCCTGCATCCGAACACCGGGGAGCTGTTTTTT
CASSLHPNTGELFF
>NA|TRBJ2-7|TRBV5-1|NA
TGCGCCAGCAGCGTCTCAGGGAACGAGCAGTACTTC
CASSVSGNEQYF
>many|TRBJ2-3|TRBV20-1|NA
TGCAGCTCACTAGGGACAGATACGCAGTATTTT
CSSLGTDTQYF
>NA|TRBJ2-3|TRBV27|TRBD2
TGTGCCAGCAGTTTAGCGTCTAGCGGGAGGGAGAGGGCTAGCACAGATACGCAGTATTTT
CASSLASSGRERASTDTQYF
>few|TRBJ1-4|TRBV7-2|TRBD1
TGTGCCAGCAGCTCCCCGGGACAGGGGGCCGAAAAACTGTTTTTT
CASSSPGQGAEKLFF
>many|TRBJ1-2|TRBV7-2|NA
TGTGCCAGCAGCCAGGACAGCACCTATGGCTACACCTTC
CASSQDSTYGYTF
>NA|TRBJ2-1|TRBV20-1|TRBD2
TGCAGTACCAGGACTAGCGGGAGTTTTGAGCAGTTCTTC
CSTRTSGSFEQFF
>many|TRBJ2-5|TRBV6-5|NA
TGTGCCAGCAGTTACAGACGGGGGCAAGAGACCCAGTACTTC
CASSYRRGQETQYF
>NA|TRBJ2-1|TRBV19|TRBD2
TGTGCCAGTACCCCCCGGACTAGCGGAAGCCCCTACAATGAGCAGTTCTTC
CASTPRTSGSPYNEQFF
>NA|TRBJ2-7|TRBV6-5|NA
TGTGCCAGCAGTACCCCGCGGGGCAGTTACTCAGGGTACGAGCAGTACTTC
CASSTPRGSYSGYEQYF
>many|TRBJ2-2|TRBV27|NA
TGTGCCAGTCACCGGGACACTCCCACCGGGGAGCTGTTTTTT
CASHRDTPTGELFF
>NA|TRBJ2-1|TRBV20-1|TRBD2
TGCAGTGCCGGTTTAGCTAGCGGGAGTAACCACGAGCAGTTCTTC
CSAGLASGSNHEQFF
>many|TRBJ2-7|TRBV20-1|TRBD1
TGCAGTGCTAGATCCCCTTGGACAGGAACCTACGAGCAGTACTTC
CSARSPWTGTYEQYF
>many|TRBJ2-7|TRBV20-1|NA
TGCAGTGCCATCCCCGGGACCGGATCCTACGAGCAGTACTTC
CSAIPGTGSYEQYF
>many|TRBJ2-7|TRBV20-1|NA
TGCAGTGTTACCGGGACCCACTACGAGCAGTACTTC
CSVTGTHYEQYF
>many|TRBJ2-6|TRBV27|NA
TGTGCCAGCAGTTTCTCTGGGGCCAACGTCCTGACTTTC
CASSFSGANVLTF
>many|TRBJ2-6|TRBV6-1|NA
TGTGCCAGCAGTGAACAAGGGGCCGGGGCCAACGTCCTGACTTTC
CASSEQGAGANVLTF
>NA|TRBJ2-2|TRBV29-1|NA
TGCAGCGTTGTAGAGGTCGCGAACACCGGGGAGCTGTTTTTT
CSVVEVANTGELFF
>NA|TRBJ2-7|TRBV4-1|TRBD1
TGCGCCAGCAGCCAAGAGTGGGGCGGGACAGGGGCCTACGAGCAGTACTTC
CASSQEWGGTGAYEQYF
>once|TRBJ2-7|TRBV6-6|TRBD2
TGTGCCAGCAGTTACCTTGGACTAGCGGCCTACGAGCAGTACTTC
CASSYLGLAAYEQYF
>many|TRBJ2-5|TRBV28|NA
TGTGCCAGCACCTCAGACCGGGCGGGGTTGGCCCAGTACTTC
CASTSDRAGLAQYF
>many|TRBJ1-2|TRBV7-6|NA
TGTGCCAGCAGCTTAGACAGCCGCTATGGCTACACCTTC
CASSLDSRYGYTF
>few|TRBJ1-2|TRBV4-2|NA
TGTGCCAGCAGCCAAGAGGGGGTAATGGACTATGGCTACACCTTC
CASSQEGVMDYGYTF
>many|TRBJ1-1|TRBV6-1|TRBD1
TGTGCCAGCAGTAACCCTCCGGGGACAGGGATGAACACTGAAGCTTTCTTT
CASSNPPGTGMNTEAFF
>NA|TRBJ2-7|TRBV12-3/TRBV12-4|NA
TGTGCCAGCAGTTTAGGAACGGGTTCCTTCTACGAGCAGTACTTC
CASSLGTGSFYEQYF
>few|TRBJ1-2|TRBV5-1|NA
TGCGCCAGCAGCTTGACCGCAGGGGAGAACTATGGCTACACCTTC
CASSLTAGENYGYTF
>many|TRBJ2-1|TRBV6-2/TRBV6-3|TRBD2
TGTGCCAGCAGCCTCCGCGCTAGCGGTTACAATGAGCAGTTCTTC
CASSLRASGYNEQFF